This T cell receptor beta chain was sequenced for a study of T cell clones after liver transplantation. With regard to this clone: The junction and the germline gene differ at one end; a read error may be behind it.

Sorting of unstimulated PBMCs yielded separate CD3+CD4+ and CD3+CD8+ fractions. Sequenced by immunoSEQ multiplex PCR; TCRdb stores in-frame clones only, minus some. The sample lists more than 95,000 clones, roughly four fifths occurring once. Sequencing used CD4+ T cells from blood, obtained before liver transplant. The TCR originated in a human donor who received a liver transplant.

The CDR3 sequence is CASTLEGNTEAFF. DNA of the CDR3: TGCGCCAGCACCTTGGAGGGGAACACTGAAGCTTTCTTT. The chain recombines TRBV5-1 with TRBJ1-1; no definite D call. Germline V CDR1 and CDR2: SGHRS, YFSETQ. The CDR3 loop spans 13 amino acids.